One TCR beta chain is described in this entry. The data belong to a study of blood T cell repertoires in COVID-19. About the research overall: Specimens from acute and convalescent COVID-19 originated in the United States, Italy and Spain. The analysed material was cDNA or gDNA that came from T cells, B-cell-depleted T cells, or PBMCs.

Original handling: Amplification with reference gene primers provided the estimates of nucleated cell counts. TCRdb's copy holds only in-frame clones and misses some; the assay was immunoSEQ multiplex PCR. The DNA gave D and trimming, while V, J and clone size come from that table. This sample carries under 300,000 clones, about 84% of them seen once, and the ten largest clones take 9% to 15%. Losses at the gene ends were 6 bases for V and 1 base for J; bases not matched to a gene: 3. The CDR3 length is 14 residues. The V gene's germline CDR1 is MNHEY and CDR2 SVGAGI. The rearrangement links TRBV6-5 to TRBJ2-7; TRBD2 aligns across 10 bases. Sequences were obtained from peripheral blood. The sequence was obtained from an elderly man with acute or convalescent COVID-19. The CDR3 DNA reads TGTGCCAGCAGCAGGACTAGCGGATCCTACGAGCAGTACTTC. Translation gives CASSRTSGSYEQYF.